The present T cell receptor beta chain was sequenced within a study of Ad26.COV2.S vaccination and SARS-CoV-2 variants. Findings and caveats of the study: Breadth measured for non-spike TCRs was similar across vaccine and placebo recipients. People given the vaccine had a wider spike-specific TCR breadth than placebo recipients did.

In regard to this clone: The antigen remains undetermined. Other DNA sequences of this sample code for an identical CDR3.

Clones were sequenced by immunoSEQ multiplex PCR, and TCRdb holds only the in-frame ones, with some missing. The sample records 400,000 to 450,000 clones, 90% being singletons. This CDR3 has 12 residues. The germline V gene has CDR1 MNHEY and CDR2 SVGAGI. V lost 5 bases, J lost 4 bases, and 8 bases lay in between. Sample treatment: around 19 received Ad26.COV2.S at low or high dose, single or two shots; about 5 received placebo; per-sample allocation not given. Samples were taken on day 63 after the first vaccine or placebo injection. Vaccine was an Ad26 vector expressing Wuhan-strain SARS-CoV-2 spike.

Source: peripheral blood, taken in a trial of Ad26.COV2.S vaccine versus placebo. The source of this sequence is a person aged 18 to 59 who received the Ad26.COV2.S COVID-19 vaccine or a placebo. The V and J genes are TRBV6-5 and TRBJ1-2; D is unresolved. CDR3 DNA: TGTGCCAGCAGTCCGGACGCCTATGGCTACACCTTC. It yields the protein CASSPDAYGYTF.